These 15 T cell receptor beta chains share one sample of origin, sequenced in a study of blood T cell repertoires in COVID-19. Assay: immunoSEQ multiplex PCR; the TCRdb copy retains only in-frame clones and omits some. The sample lists around 150,000 clones, around 85% occurring once. Input material: peripheral blood. Every receptor here comes from a man aged 65 to 85 with acute or convalescent COVID-19.

The V and J genes are TRBV7-8 and TRBJ2-7; 8 bases line up with TRBD1. Germline trimming cut 5 bases from V and 6 bases from J; bases unmatched to any gene: 9. The length of the CDR3 is 14 residues. The V gene's germline CDR1 is SGHVS and CDR2 FQNEAQ. Here the CDR3 DNA reads TGTGCCAGCAGCAAAGGACAGGGAGTTCTCGAGCAGTACTTC. Its translation: CASSKGQGVLEQYF.

This clone is a singleton in its sample. This chain joins TRBV2 and TRBJ1-4, with a tentative D call TRBD1 (5 bases). Trimming stripped 3 bases from V and 8 bases from J, with 10 bases between. CDR1 and CDR2 (germline): SNHLY, FYNNEI. The CDR3 sequence is 13 residues long. The CDR3 DNA follows: TGTGCCAGCAGTGATACAGGACGCGAAAAACTGTTTTTT. It codes for CASSDTGREKLFF.

This sequence joins TRBV7-3 and TRBJ2-3, with 7 bases that match TRBD1. The germline CDR1 and CDR2 sequences are SGHTA and FQGTGA. With V trimmed by 1 base and J by 0 bases, 13 bases remained unmatched. CDR3 length: 19 residues. The CDR3 coding sequence is TGTGCCAGCAGCTTAAAGGGCCACCGGGACAGATTTAGCACAGATACGCAGTATTTT. This gives the protein CASSLKGHRDRFSTDTQYF.

The V call is TRBV5-1, the J call TRBJ2-6; no definite D call. V was pared by 1 base and J by 0 bases, with 5 bases between. The germline gives CDR1 SGHRS, CDR2 YFSETQ. This CDR3 comprises 15 residues. This CDR3 is CASSLRASGANVLTF. Here the CDR3 DNA reads TGCGCCAGCAGCTTGCGAGCCTCTGGGGCCAACGTCCTGACTTTC.

This clone was counted a few times. The chain has TRBV7-9 and TRBJ1-2; possible D gene TRBD1, 5 bases. The germline V gene has CDR1 SEHNR and CDR2 FQNEAQ (reference sequence). The CDR3 is made up of 16 amino acids. V was clipped by 1 base and J by 3 bases, with 15 bases between them. The CDR3 region is CASSLGSLRGHYGYTF. The CDR3 DNA follows: TGTGCCAGCAGCTTAGGCTCGTTAAGGGGCCACTATGGCTACACCTTC.

The rearrangement joins TRBV5-8 to TRBJ2-1; 7 nucleotides agree with TRBD1. The length of the CDR3 is 13 residues. CDR1 SGHTS and CDR2 YDEGEE come from the germline V gene. Trimming removed 5 bases from V and 6 bases from J; junction bases left unmatched: 5. This CDR3 is CASRRTGVNEQFF. The CDR3 nucleotides are TGTGCCAGCAGGCGGACAGGAGTCAATGAGCAGTTCTTC.

The chain uses TRBV6-5 and TRBJ1-2, with 8 nucleotides matching TRBD1. Per the germline V gene, CDR1 is MNHEY and CDR2 is SVGAGI. The junction had 9 bases not matched to a gene; V was cut back by 7 bases and J by 5 bases. The CDR3 is made up of 14 amino acids. The CDR3 sequence: CASIGRQGRYGYTF. In DNA form, the CDR3 reads TGTGCCAGCATAGGGCGACAGGGGCGGTATGGCTACACCTTC.

The chain couples TRBV2 to TRBJ1-1, with D uncertain. V lost 7 bases, J lost 0 bases, and 12 bases lay in between. This CDR3 comprises 14 residues. Germline assignment: CDR1 SNHLY and CDR2 FYNNEI. In nucleotides, the CDR3 is TGTGCCAGCAAGTACAGAGTTATGAACACTGAAGCTTTCTTT. Protein product: CASKYRVMNTEAFF.

DNA of the CDR3: TGTGCCAGTAGTCCCGCCGGGACAGGGATCCGGAACACTGAAGCTTTCTTT. Translation: CASSPAGTGIRNTEAFF. This sequence joins TRBV19 and TRBJ1-1, with 9 bases aligning to TRBD1. The CDR3 length is 17 residues. Trimming at V came to 5 bases and at J to 1 base, leaving 11 bases not matched to a gene. Germline V gene lookup returns CDR1 LNHDA and CDR2 SQIVND (reference sequence).

The V gene is TRBV19, the J gene TRBJ2-7; TRBD2 matches 7 bases. Germline CDR1 is LNHDA and CDR2 is SQIVND (reference sequence). The CDR3 sequence is 16 residues long. V lost 7 bases and J lost 2; bases outside the gene matches: 14. The CDR3 region has the DNA TGTGCCAGTAAGAGGCGCGGCGGGAGTGATCCCTACGAGCAGTACTTC. Amino acids: CASKRRGGSDPYEQYF.

The V gene is TRBV19, the J gene TRBJ1-5; D possibly corresponds to TRBD1 (6 bases). The CDR3 runs 14 residues. Germline-derived CDR1 and CDR2 are LNHDA and SQIVND (reference sequence). The V and J ends lost 4 bases and 4 bases respectively, with 11 bases between them. CDR3 sequence (DNA): TGTGCCAGTAGTACGGGACACGAAAATCAGCCCCAGCATTTT. Translation gives CASSTGHENQPQHF. Complete variable domain (other parts from reference TRBV19 and TRBJ1-5): DGGITQSPKYLFRKEGQNVTLSCEQNLNHDAMYWYRQDPGQGLRLIYYSQIVNDFQKGDIAEGYSVSREKKESFPLTVTSAQKNPTAFYLCASSTGHENQPQHFGDGTRLSIL.

This clone has a handful of counts. The V and J genes are TRBV5-1 and TRBJ2-7; 8 bases agree with TRBD2. From germline, CDR1 is SGHRS and CDR2 YFSETQ. The V segment lost 2 bases and the J segment 6 bases; nucleotides outside the gene matches: 4. This CDR3 spans 13 amino acids. For the CDR3, the DNA is TGCGCCAGCAGCTTAGCGGGAGAGCGCGAGCAGTACTTC. Translation gives CASSLAGEREQYF.

The chain is built from TRBV29-1 and TRBJ2-5; 10 positions agree with TRBD2. Losses at the gene ends were 7 bases for V and 1 base for J; bases not matched to a gene: 3. Germline assignment: CDR1 SQVTM and CDR2 ANQGSEA. The CDR3 has 13 residues. The CDR3 loop reads CSAGTSAQETQYF. The DNA for the CDR3 is TGCAGCGCTGGGACTAGCGCCCAAGAGACCCAGTACTTC.

The V gene is TRBV2, the J gene TRBJ2-3; TRBD2 agrees at 8 bases. CDR1 and CDR2 from the germline V gene are SNHLY and FYNNEI. This CDR3 spans 15 amino acids. The trim removed 2 bases at V and 3 bases at J, leaving 4 bases unmatched. DNA of the CDR3: TGTGCCAGCAGTGAAAGCGGGAGACGAACAGATACGCAGTATTTT. It specifies CASSESGRRTDTQYF.

The chain is built from TRBV14 and TRBJ2-3; D unresolved. The germline V and J ends were trimmed by 0 bases and 2 bases, with 9 bases remaining between them. The CDR3 has 15 amino acids. Germline V gives CDR1 SGHDN, CDR2 FVKESK. CDR3 loop: CASSQDVTFTDTQYF. The CDR3 region has the DNA TGTGCCAGCAGCCAAGACGTCACTTTCACAGATACGCAGTATTTT.